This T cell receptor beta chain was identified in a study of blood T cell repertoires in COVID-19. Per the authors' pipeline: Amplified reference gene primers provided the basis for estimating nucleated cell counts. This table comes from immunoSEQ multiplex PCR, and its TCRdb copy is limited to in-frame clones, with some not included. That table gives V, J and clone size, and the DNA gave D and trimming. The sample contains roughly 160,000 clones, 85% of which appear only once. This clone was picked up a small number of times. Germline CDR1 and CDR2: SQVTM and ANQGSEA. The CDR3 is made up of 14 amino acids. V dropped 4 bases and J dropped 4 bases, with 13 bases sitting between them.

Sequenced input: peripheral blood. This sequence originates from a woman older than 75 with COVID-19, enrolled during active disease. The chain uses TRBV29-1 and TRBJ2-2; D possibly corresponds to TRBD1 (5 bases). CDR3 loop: CSVVGSGATGELFF. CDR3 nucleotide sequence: TGCAGCGTTGTGGGGTCTGGGGCCACCGGGGAGCTGTTTTTT.